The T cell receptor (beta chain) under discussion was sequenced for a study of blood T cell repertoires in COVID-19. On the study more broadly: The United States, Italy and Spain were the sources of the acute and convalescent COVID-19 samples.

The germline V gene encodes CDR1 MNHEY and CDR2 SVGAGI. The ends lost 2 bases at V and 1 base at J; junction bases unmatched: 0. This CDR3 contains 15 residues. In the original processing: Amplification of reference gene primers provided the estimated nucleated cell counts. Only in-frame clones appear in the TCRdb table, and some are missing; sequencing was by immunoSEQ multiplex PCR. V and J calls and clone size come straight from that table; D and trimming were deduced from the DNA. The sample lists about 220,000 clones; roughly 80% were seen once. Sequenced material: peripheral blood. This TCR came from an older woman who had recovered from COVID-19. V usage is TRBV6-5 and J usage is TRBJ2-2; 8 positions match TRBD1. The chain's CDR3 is CASSYGQGNTGELFF. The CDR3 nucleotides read TGTGCCAGCAGTTACGGACAGGGGAACACCGGGGAGCTGTTTTTT.